The rows below give T cell receptor beta chains drawn from one sample of a study of blood T cells in healthy people across ages. TCRdb reprocessed the 5' RACE reads via MiXCR and lists one record per CDR3 protein. The repertoire holds about 1,400,000 distinct CDR3 sequences, with 35% to 45% as singletons. Sequenced: blood. The receptors stem from a woman under 30 in good health. CDR3s include the opening cysteine and the closing phenylalanine or tryptophan. Each record gives: V gene, J gene, clone size, D gene, CDR3 protein, CDR3 DNA. D genes are given only for firm matches. Rows may omit the clone size; those that give it use once, few, many or a size class.

TRBV6-5	TRBJ1-5	-	-	CASSYSPGASVKSNQPQHF	TGTGCCAGCAGTTACTCTCCCGGGGCGTCAGTTAAGTCCAATCAGCCCCAGCATTTT
TRBV27	TRBJ1-2	-	TRBD1	CASRTGSYGYTF	TGTGCCTCCCGGACAGGGAGCTATGGCTACACCTTC
TRBV29-1	TRBJ1-2	-	TRBD1	CSVEDRATGANYGYTF	TGCAGCGTTGAAGATCGGGCCACAGGGGCGAACTATGGCTACACCTTC
TRBV5-1	TRBJ2-7	few	-	CASSTGLAYPSYEQYF	TGCGCCAGCAGCACGGGACTTGCCTACCCTTCCTACGAGCAGTACTTC
TRBV12-3/TRBV12-4	TRBJ2-5	-	TRBD2	CASSFDRGGFLKETQYF	TGTGCCAGCAGTTTCGATCGGGGGGGCTTTTTAAAAGAGACCCAGTACTTC
TRBV7-2	TRBJ2-2	-	-	CASSSGGRADTGELFF	TGTGCCAGCAGCTCCGGCGGCAGGGCGGACACCGGGGAGCTGTTTTTT
TRBV3-1	TRBJ2-7	-	TRBD2	CASSQAAGVAYEQYF	TGTGCCAGCAGCCAAGCGGCGGGAGTCGCCTACGAGCAGTACTTC
TRBV7-3	TRBJ2-3	-	-	CASSLGGSGDTQYF	TGTGCCAGCAGCTTAGGGGGATCTGGAGATACGCAGTATTTT
TRBV7-3	TRBJ2-1	-	-	CASSRNAGRDEQFF	TGTGCCAGCAGCAGAAACGCGGGACGGGATGAGCAGTTCTTC
TRBV3-1	TRBJ2-7	once	TRBD2	CASSQDREGSPYEQYF	TGTGCCAGCAGCCAAGATCGGGAGGGTAGTCCCTACGAGCAGTACTTC
TRBV20-1	TRBJ2-1	-	TRBD2	CSAPTLAGDNEQFF	TGCAGTGCTCCCACGTTAGCGGGTGACAATGAGCAGTTCTTC
TRBV11-1	TRBJ2-1	few	-	CASRLTRDNEQFF	TGTGCCAGCAGGCTCACTAGGGACAATGAGCAGTTCTTC
TRBV7-9	TRBJ1-4	few	-	CASSPQGKGEKLFF	TGTGCCAGCAGCCCACAGGGTAAAGGAGAAAAACTGTTTTTT
TRBV6-1	TRBJ2-7	-	TRBD1	CASSDGTGGSYEQYF	TGTGCCAGCAGCGACGGGACAGGGGGGTCCTACGAGCAGTACTTC
TRBV9	TRBJ1-2	-	TRBD1	CASSVAGTGNYGYTF	TGTGCCAGCAGCGTGGCCGGGACAGGGAACTATGGCTACACCTTC
TRBV20-1	TRBJ2-3	few	TRBD2	CSAFLGLAVTDTQYF	TGCAGTGCTTTCTTGGGACTAGCGGTCACAGATACGCAGTATTTT
TRBV25-1	TRBJ2-7	-	-	CASSDLGDTREYF	TGTGCCAGCAGTGATTTGGGGGACACTAGGGAGTACTTC
TRBV7-2	TRBJ2-7	-	-	CASSLASGLAYEQYF	TGTGCCAGCAGCTTAGCTAGCGGCCTTGCCTACGAGCAGTACTTC
TRBV2	TRBJ2-1	-	-	CASSDGTNYNEQFF	TGTGCCAGCAGTGATGGGACCAACTACAATGAGCAGTTCTTC
TRBV4-1	TRBJ2-2	few	TRBD1	CASSQGLRGIAGELFF	TGCGCCAGCAGCCAAGGGCTCAGGGGGATTGCCGGGGAGCTGTTTTTT
TRBV5-1	TRBJ2-7	-	TRBD2	CASSYGASGAYEQYF	TGCGCCAGCAGCTATGGGGCTAGCGGGGCCTACGAGCAGTACTTC
TRBV6-2/TRBV6-3	TRBJ2-3	-	TRBD2	CASSYSAGGPPDTQYF	TGTGCCAGCAGTTACTCGGCGGGGGGGCCCCCAGATACGCAGTATTTT
TRBV3-1	TRBJ2-1	few	TRBD1	CASSQAPTGKDNEQFF	TGTGCCAGCAGCCAAGCCCCGACAGGGAAGGACAATGAGCAGTTCTTC
TRBV7-2	TRBJ1-1	few	-	CASSSPPGSTTEAFF	TGTGCCAGCAGTTCCCCCCCCGGCAGTACTACTGAAGCTTTCTTT
TRBV20-1	TRBJ1-1	-	-	CSANGVGRGTEAFF	TGCAGTGCCAACGGAGTAGGACGAGGCACTGAAGCTTTCTTT
TRBV28	TRBJ2-7	-	TRBD1	CASSSGGQGESYEQYF	TGTGCCAGCAGTTCCGGGGGACAGGGGGAGTCCTACGAGCAGTACTTC
TRBV12-3/TRBV12-4	TRBJ1-2	few	-	CASTPAGVRSYGYTF	TGTGCCAGCACCCCGGCTGGGGTCCGCTCCTATGGCTACACCTTC
TRBV7-8	TRBJ2-3	few	-	CASSQGWRGGSSDTQYF	TGTGCCAGCAGCCAAGGATGGAGAGGAGGTTCGTCAGATACGCAGTATTTT
TRBV4-1	TRBJ2-3	-	TRBD2	CASSPERGVSTSTDTQYF	TGCGCCAGCAGCCCAGAGCGGGGGGTATCGACTAGCACAGATACGCAGTATTTT
TRBV7-2	TRBJ2-7	few	-	CASSLTAGGSYNEQYF	TGTGCCAGCAGCTTAACGGCTGGTGGGAGTTACAATGAGCAGTACTTC
TRBV6-2/TRBV6-3	TRBJ2-7	-	-	CASSHRAGLYEQYF	TGTGCCAGCAGTCACAGGGCTGGACTCTACGAGCAGTACTTC
TRBV9	TRBJ2-5	-	TRBD2	CASSVGASGGVQETQYF	TGTGCCAGCAGCGTAGGAGCTAGCGGGGGAGTTCAAGAGACCCAGTACTTC
TRBV9	TRBJ1-2	-	-	CASRGSRDHGYTF	TGTGCCAGCAGAGGATCCAGGGATCATGGCTACACCTTC
TRBV24-1	TRBJ2-1	-	TRBD2	CATSDASGWDNEQFF	TGTGCCACCAGTGACGCTAGCGGGTGGGACAATGAGCAGTTCTTC
TRBV12-2	TRBJ2-3	-	-	CASRPEGLPTQYF	TGTGCAAGTCGCCCCGAGGGACTACCTACGCAGTATTTT
TRBV12-3/TRBV12-4	TRBJ2-1	-	-	CASILGARTQFF	TGTGCCAGCATTTTAGGTGCGAGGACCCAGTTCTTC
TRBV20-1	TRBJ2-3	-	-	CSARDQVLVGPFGDTQYF	TGCAGTGCTAGAGATCAGGTGCTAGTGGGACCATTTGGGGATACGCAGTATTTT
TRBV25-1	TRBJ2-1	-	-	CASSEFSHEQFF	TGTGCCAGCAGTGAATTTTCGCATGAGCAGTTCTTC
TRBV20-1	TRBJ2-5	few	TRBD2	CSAERHSGRARLESKTQYF	TGCAGTGCTGAAAGACATAGCGGGAGGGCCCGTTTGGAAAGCAAGACCCAGTACTTC
TRBV29-1	TRBJ1-3	-	-	CSVAQSGGNTIYF	TGCAGCGTTGCACAGTCCGGTGGAAACACCATATATTTT
TRBV7-8	TRBJ2-5	few	TRBD2	CASSYSGAGETQYF	TGTGCCAGCAGCTACAGCGGGGCTGGAGAGACCCAGTACTTC
TRBV20-1	TRBJ1-5	few	-	CSARRGGQPQHF	TGCAGTGCTAGAAGGGGAGGTCAGCCCCAGCATTTT
TRBV28	TRBJ1-3	-	-	CASSFGGTGNTIYF	TGTGCCAGCAGTTTCGGGGGAACTGGAAACACCATATATTTT
TRBV7-2	TRBJ1-3	-	-	CASSLGGGRVGNTIYF	TGTGCCAGCAGCTTAGGGGGGGGCAGGGTCGGAAACACCATATATTTT
TRBV27	TRBJ2-5	few	TRBD1	CASMGQGYQETQYF	TGTGCCAGCATGGGACAGGGCTACCAAGAGACCCAGTACTTC
TRBV19	TRBJ1-2	-	-	CASSIQHRANYGYTF	TGTGCCAGTAGTATTCAACACAGGGCTAACTATGGCTACACCTTC
TRBV3-1	TRBJ2-5	-	-	CASSQDVGASEQYF	TGTGCCAGCAGCCAAGACGTAGGGGCAAGTGAGCAGTACTTC
TRBV3-1	TRBJ2-3	-	TRBD2	CASSHDLRGADTQYF	TGTGCCAGCAGCCATGACTTGCGGGGGGCAGATACGCAGTATTTT
TRBV4-1	TRBJ2-7	many	-	CASSQVGGYYEQYF	TGCGCCAGCAGCCAAGTCGGGGGTTACTACGAGCAGTACTTC
TRBV28	TRBJ2-7	-	TRBD1	CASSLFRQGVIYEQYF	TGTGCCAGCAGTTTATTCAGGCAGGGGGTGATCTACGAGCAGTACTTC
TRBV12-3/TRBV12-4	TRBJ2-3	-	TRBD2	CASSSGTTSQDTQYF	TGTGCCAGCAGTTCTGGGACTACCTCTCAAGATACGCAGTATTTT
TRBV18	TRBJ1-2	-	TRBD1	CASSQQAVQGDYGYTF	TGTGCCAGCTCACAACAGGCCGTGCAGGGGGACTATGGCTACACCTTC